The rows below give T cell receptor beta chains drawn from one sample of a study of T cells after yellow fever vaccination. TCRdb reprocessed the 5' RACE reads with MiXCR, giving one entry per CDR3 protein. The sample records approximately 110,000 distinct CDR3 sequences, roughly 6.7% being singletons. Source: CD4+ T cells sorted from PBMCs, taken more than 8 days after the first yellow fever vaccination. These receptors originate from a young man who received the YFV17D yellow fever vaccine. Each CDR3 is given with its conserved first and last residue. D genes are given only for firm matches. Clone size is shown for a subset of rows, as once, few, many or a class of expanded clone.

TRBJ2-3,many,TRBD1,TRBV24-1,CATSVTGTDNSDTQYF,TGTGCCACCAGTGTTACAGGGACAGATAATTCAGATACGCAGTATTTT
TRBJ2-4,many,.,TRBV7-2,CASSSRQRNIQYF,TGTGCCAGCAGCTCAAGACAGAGAAACATTCAGTACTTC
TRBJ1-3,many,TRBD1,TRBV20-1,CSARGPGQVTNSGNTIYF,TGCAGTGCTAGGGGCCCCGGACAGGTTACTAACTCTGGAAACACCATATATTTT
TRBJ1-5,many,.,TRBV20-1,CICWGSQGSNQPQHF,TGCATTTGCTGGGGAAGCCAAGGTAGCAATCAGCCCCAGCATTTT
TRBJ1-1,many,.,TRBV5-1,CASSSQQGSGVEAFF,TGCGCCAGCAGCTCTCAACAGGGTTCGGGTGTTGAAGCTTTCTTT
TRBJ2-5,many,.,TRBV3-1,CASSQGDQETQYF,TGTGCCAGCAGCCAAGGGGACCAAGAGACCCAGTACTTC
TRBJ1-1,many,.,TRBV5-6,CASSFQGTGYTEAFF,TGTGCCAGCAGCTTTCAAGGGACGGGATACACTGAAGCTTTCTTT
TRBJ2-3,few,TRBD1,TRBV18,CASSPRQGSGDTQYF,TGTGCCAGCTCACCGCGACAGGGGTCTGGAGATACGCAGTATTTT
TRBJ2-1,many,.,TRBV5-4,CASSPQGNNEQFF,TGTGCCAGCAGCCCTCAGGGGAACAATGAGCAGTTCTTC
TRBJ1-2,many,.,TRBV5-1,CASSLDRNNPTDGYTF,TGCGCCAGCAGCTTGGACAGGAACAACCCGACGGATGGCTACACCTTC
TRBJ1-1,many,.,TRBV5-1,CASSLLGPEMEAFF,TGCGCCAGCAGCTTGTTAGGCCCTGAAATGGAAGCTTTCTTT
TRBJ1-6,many,.,TRBV4-2,CASSQDDGPSPLHF,TGTGCCAGCAGCCAAGATGACGGTCCATCACCCCTCCACTTT
TRBJ1-1,many,.,TRBV12-3/TRBV12-4,CATSRGYTEAFF,TGTGCCACCTCAAGGGGGTACACTGAAGCTTTCTTT
TRBJ1-1,.,.,TRBV5-1,CASSFMDRTNTEDFF,TGCGCCAGCAGCTTTATGGACAGAACGAACACTGAAGATTTCTTT
TRBJ2-1,.,.,TRBV5-6,CAISPGILLQFF,TGTGCCATCAGCCCAGGGATCCTCCTACAGTTCTTC
TRBJ2-1,.,.,TRBV19,CASSIAPLPEQFF,TGTGCCAGTAGTATAGCTCCTCTACCGGAGCAGTTCTTC
TRBJ2-2,many,.,TRBV3-1,CASSQEIWGTGELFF,TGTGCCAGCAGCCAAGAAATCTGGGGCACCGGGGAGCTGTTTTTT
TRBJ2-5,many,TRBD2,TRBV20-1,CSATPGTSLETQYF,TGCAGTGCCACCCCGGGGACTAGCCTGGAGACCCAGTACTTC
TRBJ2-1,many,.,TRBV6-5,CASSYEGINEQFF,TGTGCCAGCAGTTACGAGGGGATAAATGAGCAGTTCTTC
TRBJ2-5,few,.,TRBV5-1,CASSKTWAETQYF,TGCGCCAGCAGCAAGACTTGGGCAGAGACCCAGTACTTC
TRBJ2-3,many,TRBD1,TRBV7-2,CASSLYRGSTDTQYF,TGTGCCAGCAGCTTGTACAGGGGGAGTACAGATACGCAGTATTTT
TRBJ2-3,.,.,TRBV20-1,CSARRQAETLF,TGCAGTGCTAGGCGGCAGGCGGAGACTCTTTTT
TRBJ2-5,many,TRBD1,TRBV5-1,CASTGGASGETQYF,TGCGCCAGTACAGGGGGCGCGTCGGGAGAGACCCAGTACTTC
TRBJ1-2,many,TRBD1,TRBV27,CASSPRGGGTWGYTF,TGTGCCAGCAGTCCAAGAGGAGGGGGCACGTGGGGCTACACCTTC
TRBJ2-4,many,.,TRBV20-1,CSAREGAPNIQYF,TGCAGTGCTAGGGAGGGGGCGCCGAACATTCAGTACTTC
TRBJ1-2,many,.,TRBV20-1,CSAPNMGGYTF,TGCAGTGCGCCGAATATGGGTGGCTACACCTTC
TRBJ2-2,many,.,TRBV5-1,CASSKGAGELFF,TGCGCCAGCAGCAAGGGAGCCGGGGAGCTGTTTTTT